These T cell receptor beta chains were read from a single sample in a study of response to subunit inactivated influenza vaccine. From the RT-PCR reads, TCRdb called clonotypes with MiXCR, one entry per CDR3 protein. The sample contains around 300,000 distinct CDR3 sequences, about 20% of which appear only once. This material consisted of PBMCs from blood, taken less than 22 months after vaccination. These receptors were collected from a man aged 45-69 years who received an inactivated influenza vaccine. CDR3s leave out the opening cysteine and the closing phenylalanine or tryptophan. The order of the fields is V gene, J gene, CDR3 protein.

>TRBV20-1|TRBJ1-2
SAAGQGVANYGYT
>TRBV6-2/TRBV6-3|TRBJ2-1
ASSYSTPFLAGKYNEQF
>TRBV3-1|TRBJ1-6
ASSLHIESPLH
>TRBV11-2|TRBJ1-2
ASSDGTVTYGYT
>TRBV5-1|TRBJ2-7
ASSSGTGAVYEQY
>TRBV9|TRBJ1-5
ASSAGVLGNQPQH
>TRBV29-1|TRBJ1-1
SVFEWGVTEAF
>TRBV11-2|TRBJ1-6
ASSLKYEGGSYNSPLH
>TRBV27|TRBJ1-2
ASSLRTDNYGYT
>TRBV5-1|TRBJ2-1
ASCSGVASNEQF
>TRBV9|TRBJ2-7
ASSAGGSPSSYEQY
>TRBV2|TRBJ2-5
ASSEAVFKRGGETQY
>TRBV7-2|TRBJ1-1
ASSKGGYTEAF
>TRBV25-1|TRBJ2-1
ASSPGLAVIYEQF
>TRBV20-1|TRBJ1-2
SASQGWGDGYT
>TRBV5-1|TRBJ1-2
ASSLAPSVRGYT
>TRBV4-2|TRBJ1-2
ASSQETPGQGNYGYT
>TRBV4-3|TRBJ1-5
ASSQDGNSNQPQH
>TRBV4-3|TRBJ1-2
ASSQDGTDYGYT
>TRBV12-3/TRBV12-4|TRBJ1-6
ASILQQASGSYNSPLH
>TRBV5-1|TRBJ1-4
ASSFGQEATNEKLF
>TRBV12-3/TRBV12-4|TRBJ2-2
ASARGTANTGELF
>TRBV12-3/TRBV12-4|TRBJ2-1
ASSLEAGGPKHNEQF
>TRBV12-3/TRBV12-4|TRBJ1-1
ASSLTGSATEAF
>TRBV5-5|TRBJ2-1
ASSLELSSYNEQF
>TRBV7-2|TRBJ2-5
ASSLVWGGAQETQY
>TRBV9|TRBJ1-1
ASSGGQNMNTEAF
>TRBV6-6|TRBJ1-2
ASSYGGYT
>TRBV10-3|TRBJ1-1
AIRGWGQGNTEAF
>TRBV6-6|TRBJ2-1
ASLLAEYNEQF
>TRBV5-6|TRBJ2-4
ASSMEGLAKNIQY
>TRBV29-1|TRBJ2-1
SGRQVTYNEQF
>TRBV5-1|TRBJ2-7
ASSFIEGLAGSEQY
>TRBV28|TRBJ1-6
ASSLLGDLLH
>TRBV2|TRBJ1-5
ASSEGTVNQPQH
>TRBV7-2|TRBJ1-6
ASSLGGRWPLH
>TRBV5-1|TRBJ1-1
ASSILTGAEAF
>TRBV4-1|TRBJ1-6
ASSHAFPSRAEKRNSPLH
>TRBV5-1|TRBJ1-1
ASSLERVNTEAF
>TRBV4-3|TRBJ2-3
ASSQDPPRNSDPTDTQY
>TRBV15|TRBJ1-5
ATSRGNRFTYSNQPQH
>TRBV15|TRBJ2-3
ATSRDTGHTQNTQY
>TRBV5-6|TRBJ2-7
ASSVLSYEQY
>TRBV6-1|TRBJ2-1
ASSTPRWDNEQF
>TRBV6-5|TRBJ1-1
ASSYSYTEAF
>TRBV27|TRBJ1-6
ASSNRYSYNSPLH
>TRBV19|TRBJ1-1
ASISPTVLYTEAF